This T cell receptor (beta chain) stems from a study of Graves' ophthalmopathy and Graves' hyperthyroidism. Germline CDR1 and CDR2: MNHNS and SASEGT. This CDR3 is 13 amino acids long. V was pared by 6 bases and J by 4 bases, with 13 bases between. Study-level points and caveats: In separating ophthalmopathy from stable hyperthyroidism, a 13-signature model achieved approximately 91% sensitivity and 75% to 84% specificity. In blood, most expanded thyroid clonotypes above 0.001 frequency were also detected.

Moderate-to-severe activity, with CAS ≥3, NOSPECS ≥4 and duration under 3 months, characterized the donors with ophthalmopathy. This clonotype appeared many times. Its target is not known. The TCR beta CDR3 regions underwent amplification from RNA transcripts. After a first-round RT-PCR with HTBI primers, a second-round multiplex PCR was run. TCRdb reprocessed the multiplex PCR reads via MiXCR and lists one record per CDR3 protein. This sample has 450,000 or so distinct CDR3 sequences, with about an eighth found just once. The V gene is TRBV6-1, the J gene TRBJ2-7; D may be TRBD1 (6 bases). The sequencing sample was made of blood. The receptor's source is a woman aged 25-40 years with Graves' ophthalmopathy. This CDR3 reads CASRPGQLYEQYF. CDR3 DNA: TGTGCCAGCAGGCCGGGACAACTATACGAGCAGTACTTC.